What follows are 8 T cell receptor beta chains derived from one specimen sequenced in a study of blood T cell repertoires in COVID-19. Sequenced by immunoSEQ multiplex PCR; TCRdb stores in-frame clones only, minus some. Of around 300,000 clones in the sample, almost 90% were seen once. The material sequenced was PBMCs or T cells enriched from blood (not recorded which). These receptors were taken from a woman under 30 with acute COVID-19.

This chain links TRBV11-2 with TRBJ2-3, with TRBD2 matching over 12 bases. The CDR3 has 17 amino acids. The V gene's germline CDR1 is SGHAT and CDR2 FQNNGV. The trim removed 0 bases at V and 4 bases at J, leaving 5 bases unmatched. CDR3: CASSLDRSSGRADTQYF. The CDR3 bases are TGTGCCAGCAGCTTAGATCGCTCTAGCGGGAGGGCAGATACGCAGTATTTT.

This chain joins TRBV4-1 and TRBJ2-7, with a weak D call TRBD1 (6 bases). V was pared by 1 base and J by 3 bases, with 13 bases between. Germline V lookup: CDR1 MGHRA, CDR2 YSYEKL. CDR3 size: 15 residues. DNA of the CDR3: TGCGCCAGCAGCCAAGCCCGGGACACAGGCTACGAGCAGTACTTC. It specifies CASSQARDTGYEQYF.

The chain employs TRBV5-1 and TRBJ2-1, with D possibly TRBD2 on 5 matching bases. Germline V gene sequence: CDR1 SGHRS, CDR2 YFSETQ. The CDR3 has 14 amino acids. Trimming removed 0 bases at V and 6 bases at J, with 10 bases between. The CDR3 nucleotides read TGCGCCAGCAGCTTGGTACTAGTGAGCAATGAGCAGTTCTTC. It codes for CASSLVLVSNEQFF.

The chain employs TRBV19 and TRBJ1-4; 11 nucleotides align to TRBD1. This CDR3 has 14 residues. The ends lost 3 bases at V and 8 bases at J; junction bases unmatched: 2. The V gene's germline CDR1 is LNHDA and CDR2 SQIVND (reference sequence). Here the CDR3 DNA reads TGTGCCAGTAGTATGGGGACAGGGGGAGAAAAACTGTTTTTT. Translating it yields CASSMGTGGEKLFF.

This clone was observed a single time. The chain has TRBV28 and TRBJ2-1; D unclear. The CDR3 loop spans 12 amino acids. Germline V gene sequence: CDR1 MDHEN, CDR2 SYDVKM. The germline V and J ends were trimmed by 3 bases and 9 bases, with 9 bases remaining between them. The CDR3: CASSFVAGEQFF. CDR3 nucleotides: TGTGCCAGCAGTTTCGTAGCTGGTGAGCAGTTCTTC.

This sequence joins TRBV20-1 and TRBJ2-3; the D gene is possibly TRBD2 (6 bases). V lost 3 bases and J lost 4, with 14 bases in between. The V gene's germline CDR1 is DFQATT and CDR2 SNEGSKA (reference sequence). The CDR3 runs to 14 residues. The CDR3 is CSASAGFIPDTQYF. The CDR3 bases are TGCAGTGCTAGTGCGGGGTTCATCCCAGATACGCAGTATTTT.

This chain joins TRBV4-1 and TRBJ1-4; 8 nucleotides agree with TRBD1. This CDR3 region has 19 residues. Germline assignment: CDR1 MGHRA and CDR2 YSYEKL. Trimming cost V 4 bases and J 0 bases; bases outside gene matches: 13. The chain's CDR3 is CASSPPGQDVKATNEKLFF. Written as DNA, the CDR3 is TGCGCCAGCAGCCCTCCGGGACAGGACGTGAAGGCAACTAATGAAAAACTGTTTTTT.

V usage is TRBV19 and J usage is TRBJ2-1; D unclear. The CDR3 is 14 residues long. V lost 3 bases to trimming and J lost 5 bases, with 11 bases between them. CDR1 is LNHDA and CDR2 is SQIVND in the germline V gene (reference sequence). The CDR3 bases are TGTGCCAGTAGTATCCAGGTAAAGCACAATGAGCAGTTCTTC. It codes for CASSIQVKHNEQFF.